These T cell receptor beta chains were read from a single sample in a study of long-term antiretroviral therapy in people with HIV. Assay used: immunoSEQ multiplex PCR; TCRdb lists only in-frame clones, some missing. The sample has under 9,000 clones, 81% seen once. The specimen was unsorted PBMCs, collected roughly 2.5 years before starting antiretroviral therapy. The receptor source for this set is a man aged 40-49 years with HIV. CDR3s include the opening cysteine and the closing phenylalanine or tryptophan. Each record gives: CDR3 DNA, CDR3 protein, D gene, V gene, clone size, J gene. The D gene is left open where the match is weak. The size field is filled for only some rows; it gives once, few, many or a size class.

TGTGCCAGTAGTCCGTTAGGCGGGGGGACGACAGATACGCAGTATTTT	CASSPLGGGTTDTQYF	TRBD2	TRBV19	NA	TRBJ2-3
NA	CASSQEQVFPYEQYFGRYF	NA	TRBV14	NA	TRBJ2-7
TGCGCCAGCCGGGCGGCACAAGAGACCCAGTACTTC	CASRAAQETQYF	NA	TRBV5-1	NA	TRBJ2-5
TGTGCCAGTAGTACGCGGGGGTGGACTGAAGCTTTCTTT	CASSTRGWTEAFF	NA	TRBV19	NA	TRBJ1-1
TGTGCCAGCAGCTTATACAGCTATGGCTACACCTTC	CASSLYSYGYTF	NA	TRBV7-7	NA	TRBJ1-2
TGTGCCTGGAGCGCGGGCCTTAGCTCCTATAATTCACCCCTCCACTTT	CAWSAGLSSYNSPLHF	NA	TRBV30	NA	TRBJ1-6
TGTGCCAGCAGCAAAGGGGACAGGATCAATGAGCAGTTCTTC	CASSKGDRINEQFF	NA	TRBV21-1	NA	TRBJ2-1
TGCGCCAGCAGCTTGATTGCCGGGGAGCTGTTTTTT	CASSLIAGELFF	NA	TRBV5-1	few	TRBJ2-2
TGTGCCAGCAGTCCGGACAGGGGGTTGGACGAGCAGTACTTC	CASSPDRGLDEQYF	TRBD1	TRBV28	NA	TRBJ2-7
TGTGCCAGCAGTCTGACAGGGATCAACGAGCAGTACTTC	CASSLTGINEQYF	TRBD1	TRBV6-5	few	TRBJ2-7
TGTGCCAGCAGTTACTGGCGGGGGGGCGGAGATACGCAGTATTTT	CASSYWRGGGDTQYF	TRBD2	TRBV27	few	TRBJ2-3
TGTGCCTGGACTAGCGGGGTAGACAATGAGCAGTTCTTC	CAWTSGVDNEQFF	TRBD2	TRBV30	NA	TRBJ2-1
TGTGCCAGCAGTCCCCCGACGCTCGAGCAGTACTTC	CASSPPTLEQYF	NA	TRBV28	NA	TRBJ2-7
TGTGCCAGCAGATGGACTAGCGGGGGGCTGCCTAACTACGAGCAGTACTTC	CASRWTSGGLPNYEQYF	TRBD2	TRBV2	NA	TRBJ2-7
TGCGCCAGCAGCCAAGCCTCCTCGGATAAATCCTACGAGCAGTACTTC	CASSQASSDKSYEQYF	NA	TRBV4-3	NA	TRBJ2-7
TGTGCCAGCAGCCCCGGGACGGTGGATTCACCCCTCCACTTT	CASSPGTVDSPLHF	NA	TRBV27	few	TRBJ1-6